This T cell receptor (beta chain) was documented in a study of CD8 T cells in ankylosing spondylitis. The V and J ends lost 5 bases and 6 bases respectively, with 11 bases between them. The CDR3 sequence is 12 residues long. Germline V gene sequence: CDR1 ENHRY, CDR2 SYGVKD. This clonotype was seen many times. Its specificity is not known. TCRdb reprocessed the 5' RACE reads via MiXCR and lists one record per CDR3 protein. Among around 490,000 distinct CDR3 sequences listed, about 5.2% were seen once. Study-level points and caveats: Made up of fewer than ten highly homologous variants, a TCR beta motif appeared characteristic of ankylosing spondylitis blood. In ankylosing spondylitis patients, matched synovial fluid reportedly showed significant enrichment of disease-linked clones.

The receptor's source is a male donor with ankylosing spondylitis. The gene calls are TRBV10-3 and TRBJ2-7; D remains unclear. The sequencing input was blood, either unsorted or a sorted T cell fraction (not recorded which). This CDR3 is CAISTNIGEQYF. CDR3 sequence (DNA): TGTGCCATCAGTACAAACATCGGCGAGCAGTACTTC.